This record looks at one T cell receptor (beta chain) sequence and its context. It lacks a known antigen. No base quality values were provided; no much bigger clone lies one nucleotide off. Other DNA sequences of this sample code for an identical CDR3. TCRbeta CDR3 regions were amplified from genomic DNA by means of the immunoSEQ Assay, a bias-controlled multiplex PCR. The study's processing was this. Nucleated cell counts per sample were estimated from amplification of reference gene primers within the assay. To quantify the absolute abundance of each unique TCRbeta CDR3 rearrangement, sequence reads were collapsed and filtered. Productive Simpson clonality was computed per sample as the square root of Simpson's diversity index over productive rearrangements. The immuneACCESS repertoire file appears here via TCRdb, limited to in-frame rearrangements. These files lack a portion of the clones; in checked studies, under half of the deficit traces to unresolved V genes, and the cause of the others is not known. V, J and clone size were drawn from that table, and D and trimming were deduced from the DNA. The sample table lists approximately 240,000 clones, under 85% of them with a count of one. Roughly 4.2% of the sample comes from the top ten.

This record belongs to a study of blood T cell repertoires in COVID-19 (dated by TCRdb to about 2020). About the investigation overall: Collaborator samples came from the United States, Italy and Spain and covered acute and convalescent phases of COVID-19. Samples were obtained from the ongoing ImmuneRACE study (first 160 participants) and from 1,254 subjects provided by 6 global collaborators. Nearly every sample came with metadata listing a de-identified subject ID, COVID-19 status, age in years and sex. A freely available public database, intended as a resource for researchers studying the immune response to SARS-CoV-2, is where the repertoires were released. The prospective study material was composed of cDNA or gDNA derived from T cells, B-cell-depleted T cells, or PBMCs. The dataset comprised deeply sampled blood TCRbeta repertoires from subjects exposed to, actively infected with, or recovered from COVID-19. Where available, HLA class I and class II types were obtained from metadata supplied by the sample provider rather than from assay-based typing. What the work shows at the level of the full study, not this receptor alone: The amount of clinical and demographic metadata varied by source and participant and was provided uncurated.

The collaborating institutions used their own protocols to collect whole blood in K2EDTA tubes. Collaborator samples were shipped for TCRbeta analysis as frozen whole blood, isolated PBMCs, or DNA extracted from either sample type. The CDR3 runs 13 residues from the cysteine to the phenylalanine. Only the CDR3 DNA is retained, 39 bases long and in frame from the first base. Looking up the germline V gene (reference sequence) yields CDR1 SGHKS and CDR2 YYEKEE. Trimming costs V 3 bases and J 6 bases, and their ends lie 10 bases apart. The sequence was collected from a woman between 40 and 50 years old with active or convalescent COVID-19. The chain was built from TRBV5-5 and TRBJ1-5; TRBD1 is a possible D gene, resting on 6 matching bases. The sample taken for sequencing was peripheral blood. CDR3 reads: CASSWRGGQPQHF. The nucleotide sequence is TGTGCCAGCAGCTGGAGGGGGGGTCAGCCCCAGCATTTT.